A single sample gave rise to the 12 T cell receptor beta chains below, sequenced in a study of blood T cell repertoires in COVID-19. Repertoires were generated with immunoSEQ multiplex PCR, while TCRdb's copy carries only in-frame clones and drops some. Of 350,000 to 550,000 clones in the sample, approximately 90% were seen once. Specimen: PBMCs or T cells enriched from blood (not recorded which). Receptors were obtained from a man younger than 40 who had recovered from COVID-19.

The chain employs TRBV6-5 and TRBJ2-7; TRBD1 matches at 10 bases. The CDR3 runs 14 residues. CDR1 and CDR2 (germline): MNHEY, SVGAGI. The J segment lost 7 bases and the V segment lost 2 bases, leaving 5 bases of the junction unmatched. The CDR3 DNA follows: TGTGCCAGCAGTTACGGGACGGACAGGGGGGAGCAGTACTTC. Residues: CASSYGTDRGEQYF.

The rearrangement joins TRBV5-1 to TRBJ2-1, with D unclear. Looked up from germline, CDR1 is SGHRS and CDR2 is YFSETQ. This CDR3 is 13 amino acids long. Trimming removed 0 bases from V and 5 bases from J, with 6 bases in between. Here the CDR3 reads CASSLDFDNEQFF. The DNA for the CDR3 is TGCGCCAGCAGCTTGGACTTCGACAATGAGCAGTTCTTC.

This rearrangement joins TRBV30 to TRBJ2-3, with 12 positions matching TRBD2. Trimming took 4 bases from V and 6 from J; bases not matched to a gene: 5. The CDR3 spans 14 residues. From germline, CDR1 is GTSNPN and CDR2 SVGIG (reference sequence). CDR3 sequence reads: CAWNSGLAGDTQYF. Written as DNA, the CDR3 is TGTGCCTGGAATTCTGGACTAGCGGGGGATACGCAGTATTTT.

CDR3 nucleotides: TGTGCCAGCAGTTACTCCACTAGCGGGATAGTCGCCTACGAGCAGTACTTC. Its protein product is CASSYSTSGIVAYEQYF. The rearrangement joins TRBV6-2 or TRBV6-3 to TRBJ2-7; 10 bases are a match to TRBD2. Germline V gene sequence: CDR1 MNHEY, CDR2 SVGEGT. The CDR3 sequence is 17 residues long. V shed 0 bases, J shed 2 bases, and the junction held 7 bases outside the gene matches.

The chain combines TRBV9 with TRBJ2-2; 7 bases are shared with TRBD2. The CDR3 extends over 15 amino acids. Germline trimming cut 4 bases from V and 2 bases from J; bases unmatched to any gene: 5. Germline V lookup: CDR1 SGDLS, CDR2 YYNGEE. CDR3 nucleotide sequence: TGTGCCAGCAGCCTCAGACTAGCCAACACCGGGGAGCTGTTTTTT. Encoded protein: CASSLRLANTGELFF.

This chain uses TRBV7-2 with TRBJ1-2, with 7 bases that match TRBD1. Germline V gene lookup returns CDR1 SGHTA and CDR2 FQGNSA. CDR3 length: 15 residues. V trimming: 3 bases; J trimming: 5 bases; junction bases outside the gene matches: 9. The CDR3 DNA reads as TGTGCCAGCAGCTTCAGCCAGGGGGAGACTTATGGCTACACCTTC. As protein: CASSFSQGETYGYTF.

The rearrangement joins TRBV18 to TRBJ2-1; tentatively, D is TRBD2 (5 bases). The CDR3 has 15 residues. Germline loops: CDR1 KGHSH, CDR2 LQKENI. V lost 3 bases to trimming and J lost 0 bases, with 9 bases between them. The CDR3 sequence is CASSPEDLSYNEQFF. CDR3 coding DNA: TGTGCCAGCTCACCGGAGGACCTCTCCTACAATGAGCAGTTCTTC. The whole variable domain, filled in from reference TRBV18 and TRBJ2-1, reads NAGVMQNPRHLVRRRGQEARLRCSPMKGHSHVYWYRQLPEEGLKFMVYLQKENIIDESGMPKERFSAEFPKEGPSILRIQQVVRGDSAAYFCASSPEDLSYNEQFFGPGTRLTVL.

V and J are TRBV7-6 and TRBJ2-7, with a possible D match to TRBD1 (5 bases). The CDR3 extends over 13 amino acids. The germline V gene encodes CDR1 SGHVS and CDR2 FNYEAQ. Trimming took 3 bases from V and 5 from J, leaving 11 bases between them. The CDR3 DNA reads TGTGCCAGCAGCTTTGCAGGGTCCCACGAGCAGTACTTC. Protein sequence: CASSFAGSHEQYF.

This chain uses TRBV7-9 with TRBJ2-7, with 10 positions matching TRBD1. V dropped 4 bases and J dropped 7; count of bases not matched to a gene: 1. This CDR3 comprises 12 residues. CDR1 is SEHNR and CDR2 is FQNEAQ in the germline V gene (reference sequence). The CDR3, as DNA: TGTGCCAGCAGCTGGACAGGGGGTGAGCAGTACTTC. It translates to CASSWTGGEQYF.

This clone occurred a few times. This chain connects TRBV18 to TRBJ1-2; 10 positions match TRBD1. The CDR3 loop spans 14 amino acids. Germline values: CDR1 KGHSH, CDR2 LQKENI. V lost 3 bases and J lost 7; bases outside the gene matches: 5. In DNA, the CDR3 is TGTGCCAGCTCACCGACCGGGACAGGGGTTGGCTACACCTTC. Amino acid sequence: CASSPTGTGVGYTF. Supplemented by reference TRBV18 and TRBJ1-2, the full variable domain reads NAGVMQNPRHLVRRRGQEARLRCSPMKGHSHVYWYRQLPEEGLKFMVYLQKENIIDESGMPKERFSAEFPKEGPSILRIQQVVRGDSAAYFCASSPTGTGVGYTFGSGTRLTVV.

CDR3 region: CASPEGPGSPYEQYF. For the CDR3, the DNA is TGTGCCAGCCCCGAAGGGCCCGGGAGCCCCTACGAGCAGTACTTC. V gene TRBV6-4 combines with J gene TRBJ2-7; maybe TRBD2 (6 bases). Deletions cut 8 bases from V and 2 bases from J, with 19 bases between. The germline V gene has CDR1 MRHNA and CDR2 SNTAGT. The CDR3 runs to 15 residues.

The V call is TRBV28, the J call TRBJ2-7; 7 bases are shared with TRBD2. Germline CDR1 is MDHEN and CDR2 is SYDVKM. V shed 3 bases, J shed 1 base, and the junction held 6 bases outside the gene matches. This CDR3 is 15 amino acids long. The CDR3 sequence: CASSLRASGSYEQYF. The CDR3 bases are TGTGCCAGCAGTTTGAGGGCTAGCGGTTCCTACGAGCAGTACTTC. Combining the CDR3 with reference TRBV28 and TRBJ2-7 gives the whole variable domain DVKVTQSSRYLVKRTGEKVFLECVQDMDHENMFWYRQDPGLGLRLIYFSYDVKMKEKGDIPEGYSVSREKKERFSLILESASTNQTSMYLCASSLRASGSYEQYFGPGTRLTVT.